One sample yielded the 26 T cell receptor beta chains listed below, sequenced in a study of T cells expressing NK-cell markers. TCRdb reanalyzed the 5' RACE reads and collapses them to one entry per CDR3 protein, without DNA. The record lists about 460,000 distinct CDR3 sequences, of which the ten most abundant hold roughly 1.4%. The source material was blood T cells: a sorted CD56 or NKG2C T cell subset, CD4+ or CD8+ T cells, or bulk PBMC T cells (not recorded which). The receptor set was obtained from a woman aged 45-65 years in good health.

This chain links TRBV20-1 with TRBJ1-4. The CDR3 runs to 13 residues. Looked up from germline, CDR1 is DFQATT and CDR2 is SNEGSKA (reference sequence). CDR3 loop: CSARDRDAEKLFF.

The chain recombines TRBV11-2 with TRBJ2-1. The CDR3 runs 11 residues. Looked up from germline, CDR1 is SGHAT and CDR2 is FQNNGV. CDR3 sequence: CASSLDLGVFF.

The CDR3 here is CASSQGGDEQFF. The rearrangement joins TRBV3-1 to TRBJ2-1; with no DNA, the TCRdb D assignment of TRBD2 cannot be verified. Per the germline V gene, CDR1 is LGHDT and CDR2 is YNNKEL (reference sequence). CDR3 length equals 12 residues.

CDR3 amino acids: CASSLTREAQFF. The rearrangement joins TRBV11-1 to TRBJ2-1; TCRdb calls TRBD2, which cannot be checked without DNA. This CDR3 spans 12 amino acids. Germline V gene sequence: CDR1 SGHAT, CDR2 FQDESV (reference sequence).

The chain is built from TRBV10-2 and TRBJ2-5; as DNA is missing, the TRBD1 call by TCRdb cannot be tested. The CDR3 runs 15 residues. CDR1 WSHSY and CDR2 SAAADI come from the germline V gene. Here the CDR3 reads CASSQGESYGKTQYF.

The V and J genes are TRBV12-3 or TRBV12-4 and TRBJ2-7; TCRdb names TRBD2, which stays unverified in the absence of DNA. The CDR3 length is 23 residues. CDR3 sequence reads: CASSPPPGQPGLAGPRWAYEQYF.

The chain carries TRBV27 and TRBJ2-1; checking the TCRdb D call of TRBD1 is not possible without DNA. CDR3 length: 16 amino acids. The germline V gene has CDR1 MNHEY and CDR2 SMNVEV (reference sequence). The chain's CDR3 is CASSPGETLPYNEQFF.

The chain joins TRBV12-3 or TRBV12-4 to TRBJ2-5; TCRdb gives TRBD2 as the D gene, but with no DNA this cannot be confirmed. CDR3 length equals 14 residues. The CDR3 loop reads CASSFGGRRQTQYF.

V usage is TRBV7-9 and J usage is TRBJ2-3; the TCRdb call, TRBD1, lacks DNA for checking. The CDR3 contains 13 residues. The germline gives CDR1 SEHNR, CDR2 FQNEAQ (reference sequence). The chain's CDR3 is CASTRGTTDTQYF.

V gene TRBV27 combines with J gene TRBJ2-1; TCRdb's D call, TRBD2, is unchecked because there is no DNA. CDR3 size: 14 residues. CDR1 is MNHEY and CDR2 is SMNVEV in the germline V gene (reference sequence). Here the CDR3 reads CASGRGWEVNEQFF.

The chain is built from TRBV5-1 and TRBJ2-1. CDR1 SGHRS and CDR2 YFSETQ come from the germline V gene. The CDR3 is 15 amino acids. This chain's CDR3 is CASSHDTSSYNEQFF.

The CDR3 protein is CASSQEGTSIPDTQYF. This chain connects TRBV4-2 to TRBJ2-3; TCRdb's D gene call, TRBD2, goes unchecked for lack of DNA. The CDR3 is 16 residues long. Germline loops: CDR1 LGHNA, CDR2 YNFKEQ.

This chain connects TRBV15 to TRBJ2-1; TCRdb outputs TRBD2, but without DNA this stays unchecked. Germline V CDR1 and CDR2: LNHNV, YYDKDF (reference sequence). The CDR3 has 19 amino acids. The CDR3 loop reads CATSNKGGTSGFGVNEQFF. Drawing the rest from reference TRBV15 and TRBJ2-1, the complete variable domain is DAMVIQNPRYQVTQFGKPVTLSCSQTLNHNVMYWYQQKSSQAPKLLFHYYDKDFNNEADTPDNFQSRRPNTSFCFLDIRSPGLGDTAMYLCATSNKGGTSGFGVNEQFFGPGTRLTVL.

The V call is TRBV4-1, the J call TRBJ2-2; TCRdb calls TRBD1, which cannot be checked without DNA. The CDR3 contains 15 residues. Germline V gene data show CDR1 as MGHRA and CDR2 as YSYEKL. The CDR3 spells CASSQAGGRTGELFF.

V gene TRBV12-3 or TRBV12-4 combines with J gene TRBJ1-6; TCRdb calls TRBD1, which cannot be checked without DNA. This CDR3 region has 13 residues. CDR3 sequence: CASTLDGNSPLHF.

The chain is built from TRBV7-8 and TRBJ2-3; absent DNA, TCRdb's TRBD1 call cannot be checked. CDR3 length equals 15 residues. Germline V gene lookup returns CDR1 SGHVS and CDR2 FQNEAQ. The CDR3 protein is CASSLALGATDTQYF.

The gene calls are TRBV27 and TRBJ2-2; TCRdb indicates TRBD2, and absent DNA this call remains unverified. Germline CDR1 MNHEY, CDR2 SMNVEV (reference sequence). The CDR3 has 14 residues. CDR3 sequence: CASRGTSGSGELFF.

CDR3: CASSSTLVGQYF. The chain joins TRBV11-1 to TRBJ2-3; the D call from TCRdb, TRBD1, cannot be confirmed without DNA. The CDR3 totals 12 residues. Looked up from germline, CDR1 is SGHAT and CDR2 is FQDESV (reference sequence).

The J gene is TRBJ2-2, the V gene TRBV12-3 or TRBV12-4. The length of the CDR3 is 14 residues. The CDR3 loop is CASTPTSTTGELFF.

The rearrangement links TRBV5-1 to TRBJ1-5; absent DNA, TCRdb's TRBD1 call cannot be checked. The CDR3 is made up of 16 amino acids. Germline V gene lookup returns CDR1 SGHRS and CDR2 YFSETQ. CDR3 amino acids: CASSPDPGADNQPQHF.

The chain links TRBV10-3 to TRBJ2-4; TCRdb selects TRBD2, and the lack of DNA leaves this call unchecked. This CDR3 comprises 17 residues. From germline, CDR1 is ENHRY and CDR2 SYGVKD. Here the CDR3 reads CAISARTSGVAKNIQYF.

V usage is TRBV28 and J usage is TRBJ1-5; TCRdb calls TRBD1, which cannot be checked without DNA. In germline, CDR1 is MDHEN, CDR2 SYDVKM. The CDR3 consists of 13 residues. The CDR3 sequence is CASRSQDDQPQHF.

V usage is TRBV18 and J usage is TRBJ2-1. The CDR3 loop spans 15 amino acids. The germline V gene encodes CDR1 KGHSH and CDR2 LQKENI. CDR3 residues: CASSPNRDIYNEQFF.

The CDR3 protein is CASSDAAQQYF. J is TRBJ2-7 and V is TRBV6-2 or TRBV6-3; TCRdb proposes TRBD2, but this gene call is untestable without DNA. The CDR3 has 11 residues. Germline V gives CDR1 MNHEY, CDR2 SVGEGT.

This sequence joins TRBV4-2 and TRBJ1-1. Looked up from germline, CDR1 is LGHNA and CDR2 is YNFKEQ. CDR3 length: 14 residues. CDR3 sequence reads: CASSQDLGAAEAFF.

CDR3 protein: CASSHQGRPGSWDNEQFF. This chain links TRBV3-1 with TRBJ2-1; the D call of TRBD1 rests on TCRdb alone, since no DNA is present to check it. Germline V gene data show CDR1 as LGHDT and CDR2 as YNNKEL (reference sequence). The CDR3 is 18 residues long.